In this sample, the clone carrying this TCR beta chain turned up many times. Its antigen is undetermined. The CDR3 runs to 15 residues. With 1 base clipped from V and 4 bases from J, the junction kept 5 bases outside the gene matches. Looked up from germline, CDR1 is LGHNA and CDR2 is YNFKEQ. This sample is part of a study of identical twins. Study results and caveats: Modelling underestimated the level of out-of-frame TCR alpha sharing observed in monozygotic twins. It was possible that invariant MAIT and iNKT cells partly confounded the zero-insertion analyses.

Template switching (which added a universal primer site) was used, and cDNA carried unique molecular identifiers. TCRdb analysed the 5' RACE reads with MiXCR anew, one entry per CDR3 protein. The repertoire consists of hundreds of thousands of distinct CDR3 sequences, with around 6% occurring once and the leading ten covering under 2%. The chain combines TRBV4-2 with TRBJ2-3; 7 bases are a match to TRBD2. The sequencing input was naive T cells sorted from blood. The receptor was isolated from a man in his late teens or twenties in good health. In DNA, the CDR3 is TGTGCCAGCAGCCAAGGAGGCGGGAGTTCAGATACGCAGTATTTT. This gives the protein CASSQGGGSSDTQYF.